Each of the 21 T cell receptor beta chains below was sequenced from the same sample in a study of T cell changes during pregnancy in multiple sclerosis. TCRdb's copy holds only in-frame clones and misses some; the assay was immunoSEQ multiplex PCR. The table lists tens of thousands of clones, about nine tenths of them singletons, with approximately 6.1% in the top ten. The specimen comprised CD8+ T cells from peripheral blood mononuclear cells, sampled in the second trimester of pregnancy. These TCRs come from a female donor with multiple sclerosis, enrolled in a pregnancy study.

The J gene is TRBJ1-1, the V gene TRBV7-9; D is perhaps TRBD1 (5 bases). The germline V gene has CDR1 SEHNR and CDR2 FQNEAQ (reference sequence). V dropped 7 bases and J dropped 1 base, with 19 bases sitting between them. The CDR3 consists of 16 residues. As DNA, the CDR3 is TGTGCCAGCACCCACTGGCAGGGCGGGGGGAACACTGAAGCTTTCTTT. This gives the protein CASTHWQGGGNTEAFF.

This chain uses TRBV6-6 with TRBJ2-7, with a tentative D call TRBD1 (6 bases). Germline CDR1 is MNHNY and CDR2 is SVGAGI (reference sequence). This CDR3 comprises 13 residues. The ends were cut back, 0 bases at V and 6 bases at J, with 9 bases in the middle. In DNA form, the CDR3 reads TGTGCCAGCAGTTACTCGGGGGCCGGCGAGCAGTACTTC. Protein: CASSYSGAGEQYF.

This rearrangement joins TRBV29-1 to TRBJ1-2; 10 bases are a match to TRBD1. The V gene end was trimmed by 6 bases and the J gene end by 2 bases; junction bases not matched to a gene: 9. The CDR3 extends over 15 amino acids. Germline loops: CDR1 SQVTM, CDR2 ANQGSEA. Written as DNA, the CDR3 is TGCAGCGTCGGGGGAGGGACAGGGGACAACTATGGCTACACCTTC. Translating it yields CSVGGGTGDNYGYTF.

V gene TRBV5-1 combines with J gene TRBJ2-1; 7 nucleotides match TRBD2. Germline loops: CDR1 SGHRS, CDR2 YFSETQ. CDR3 length equals 17 residues. After removal of 1 base from V and 6 bases from J, the junction contained 13 bases not matched to a gene. CDR3 DNA sequence: TGCGCCAGCAGCTTGTGGGGGGGGGACTCGGCCGCCAATGAGCAGTTCTTC. This encodes CASSLWGGDSAANEQFF.

The chain uses TRBV7-3 and TRBJ2-3; D may be TRBD1 (6 bases). This CDR3 has 15 residues. Germline-derived CDR1 and CDR2 are SGHTA and FQGTGA. V was pared by 0 bases and J by 0 bases, with 7 bases between. CDR3 amino acids: CASSLTRGSTDTQYF. The CDR3 region has the DNA TGTGCCAGCAGCTTAACCAGGGGAAGCACAGATACGCAGTATTTT. Combining the CDR3 with reference TRBV7-3 and TRBJ2-3 gives the whole variable domain GAGVSQTPSNKVTEKGKYVELRCDPISGHTALYWYRQSLGQGPEFLIYFQGTGAADDSGLPNDRFFAVRPEGSVSTLKIQRTERGDSAVYLCASSLTRGSTDTQYFGPGTRLTVL.

The chain carries TRBV7-8 and TRBJ2-5, with 11 nucleotides matching TRBD2. There are 17 residues in the CDR3. CDR1 SGHVS and CDR2 FQNEAQ come from the germline V gene. V was pared by 1 base and J by 3 bases, with 7 bases of the junction left unmatched. This chain's CDR3 is CASSLVLAGVPKETQYF. The DNA for the CDR3 is TGTGCCAGCAGCTTAGTACTAGCGGGGGTTCCCAAAGAGACCCAGTACTTC.

The chain employs TRBV19 and TRBJ2-1; no reliable D call. V shed 6 bases and J shed 4 bases, with 16 bases lying between them. The CDR3 extends over 15 amino acids. Germline values: CDR1 LNHDA, CDR2 SQIVND (reference sequence). The CDR3 DNA reads TGTGCCAGTAGCCCCCCTGGGCAGCTATACAATGAGCAGTTCTTC. This sequence encodes CASSPPGQLYNEQFF.

V and J are TRBV6-1 and TRBJ2-1; TRBD2 aligns across 7 bases. The CDR3 is made up of 14 amino acids. V dropped 5 bases and J dropped 10; count of bases not matched to a gene: 11. Germline V CDR1 and CDR2: MNHNS, SASEGT. CDR3 nucleotides: TGTGCCAGCAGTACCTCGACTAGCAGCTGGGAGCAGTTCTTC. Translating gives CASSTSTSSWEQFF.

V and J are TRBV4-3 and TRBJ2-3; D is unresolved. Germline CDR1 LGHNA, CDR2 YSLEER. The ends were cut back, 0 bases at V and 3 bases at J, with 7 bases in the middle. There are 14 residues in the CDR3. In DNA form, the CDR3 reads TGCGCCAGCAGCCAAGATGAGGAGACAGATACGCAGTATTTT. Protein sequence: CASSQDEETDTQYF.

V and J are TRBV30 and TRBJ2-7, with 11 bases fitting TRBD1. The J segment lost 2 bases and the V segment lost 4 bases, leaving 4 bases of the junction unmatched. Per the germline V gene, CDR1 is GTSNPN and CDR2 is SVGIG (reference sequence). The CDR3 runs 14 residues. CDR3 in amino acids: CAWIEGQGAYEQYF. As DNA, the CDR3 is TGTGCCTGGATAGAGGGACAGGGGGCCTACGAGCAGTACTTC.

The chain is built from TRBV13 and TRBJ2-3; 7 bases line up with TRBD2. Germline loops: CDR1 PRHDT, CDR2 FYEKMQ (reference sequence). V lost 5 bases, J lost 1 base, and 6 bases stayed unmatched. The CDR3 covers 15 residues. The CDR3 bases are TGTGCCAGCAGCACTGGAGGGAGGGGCACAGATACGCAGTATTTT. The encoded protein is CASSTGGRGTDTQYF.

This rearrangement joins TRBV6-6 to TRBJ2-7; weak D call: TRBD1 (6 bases). The CDR3 spans 14 residues. Germline V lookup: CDR1 MNHNY, CDR2 SVGAGI (reference sequence). V was pared by 2 bases and J by 3 bases, with 11 bases between. Here the CDR3 DNA reads TGTGCCAGCAGTTACGTGCGACAGGACTACGAGCAGTACTTC. Translating gives CASSYVRQDYEQYF.

This chain links TRBV19 with TRBJ1-1; D gene uncertain. The CDR3 has 14 residues. CDR1 LNHDA and CDR2 SQIVND come from the germline V gene (reference sequence). Trimming removed 5 bases at V and 1 base at J, with 11 bases between. CDR3 sequence reads: CASSPYSGNTEAFF. The CDR3 region has the DNA TGTGCCAGTAGTCCCTACTCGGGGAACACTGAAGCTTTCTTT. The variable domain in full, completed from reference TRBV19 and TRBJ1-1, reads DGGITQSPKYLFRKEGQNVTLSCEQNLNHDAMYWYRQDPGQGLRLIYYSQIVNDFQKGDIAEGYSVSREKKESFPLTVTSAQKNPTAFYLCASSPYSGNTEAFFGQGTRLTVV.

The chain links TRBV13 to TRBJ2-7; D might be TRBD2 (6 bases). CDR3 size: 14 residues. Per the germline V gene, CDR1 is PRHDT and CDR2 is FYEKMQ (reference sequence). V was pared by 5 bases and J by 0 bases, with 11 bases between. This CDR3 reads CASSQGLGSYEQYF. The CDR3 DNA is TGTGCCAGCAGCCAGGGACTGGGCTCCTACGAGCAGTACTTC.

The genes are TRBV27 and TRBJ2-5; the match to TRBD2 covers 13 bases. With 5 bases clipped from V and 2 bases from J, the junction kept 5 bases outside the gene matches. This CDR3 is built from 16 residues. Germline V gene lookup returns CDR1 MNHEY and CDR2 SMNVEV (reference sequence). As DNA, the CDR3 is TGTGCCAGCAGTCAGACTAGCGGGAGGTCACAAGAGACCCAGTACTTC. Its protein product is CASSQTSGRSQETQYF.

The V and J genes are TRBV4-2 and TRBJ2-5, with TRBD2 matching over 8 bases. The CDR3 is made up of 15 amino acids. Trimming removed 3 bases from V and 0 bases from J; junction bases left unmatched: 3. The V gene's germline CDR1 is LGHNA and CDR2 YNFKEQ. CDR3 loop: CASSQGGGNQETQYF. The DNA for the CDR3 is TGTGCCAGCAGCCAGGGCGGGGGGAACCAAGAGACCCAGTACTTC.

CDR3 sequence (DNA): TGCGCCAGCAGCTTGGAACAGGGCTCTGGCGGGGAGCTGTTTTTT. Its protein product is CASSLEQGSGGELFF. The chain recombines TRBV5-1 with TRBJ2-2; tentative D call: TRBD1 (6 bases). Germline lookup yields CDR1 SGHRS and CDR2 YFSETQ. The CDR3 runs to 15 residues. V was cut by 0 bases and J by 7 bases, with 13 bases left in between. Drawing the rest from reference TRBV5-1 and TRBJ2-2, the complete variable domain is KAGVTQTPRYLIKTRGQQVTLSCSPISGHRSVSWYQQTPGQGLQFLFEYFSETQRNKGNFPGRFSGRQFSNSRSEMNVSTLELGDSALYLCASSLEQGSGGELFFGEGSRLTVL.

This clone was seen once. One junction end does not reproduce the germline sequence, and a read error may be involved. The chain carries TRBV2 and TRBJ2-5; D gene ambiguous. The CDR3 is 11 amino acids. CDR1 SNHLY and CDR2 FYNNEI come from the germline V gene. The CDR3 protein is CASIDGPYQNF. In DNA, the CDR3 is TGTGCCAGCATCGATGGCCCGTACCAGAACTTC.

The chain recombines TRBV27 with TRBJ1-4; D remains ambiguous. Trimming removed 4 bases from V and 0 bases from J, with 6 bases in between. Germline V gene sequence: CDR1 MNHEY, CDR2 SMNVEV (reference sequence). The CDR3 has 14 residues. The CDR3 is CASSSYATNEKLFF. CDR3 nucleotides: TGTGCCAGCAGTTCGTATGCAACTAATGAAAAACTGTTTTTT. Filled out from reference TRBV27 and TRBJ1-4, the complete variable domain reads EAQVTQNPRYLITVTGKKLTVTCSQNMNHEYMSWYRQDPGLGLRQIYYSMNVEVTDKGDVPEGYKVSRKEKRNFPLILESPSPNQTSLYFCASSSYATNEKLFFGSGTQLSVL.

The chain links TRBV11-3 to TRBJ2-3; D remains unclear. In germline, CDR1 is SGHNT, CDR2 YENEEA. The ends were cut back, 5 bases at V and 4 bases at J, with 13 bases in the middle. The CDR3 loop spans 14 amino acids. CDR3 sequence reads: CASSPRLSADTQYF. CDR3 coding DNA: TGTGCCAGCAGCCCACGGTTGAGCGCAGATACGCAGTATTTT.

The rearrangement uses TRBV6-6 and TRBJ2-2, with TRBD2 matching over 12 bases. Trimming cost V 2 bases and J 5 bases; bases outside gene matches: 3. The CDR3 contains 16 residues. Germline lookup yields CDR1 MNHNY and CDR2 SVGAGI (reference sequence). In DNA form, the CDR3 reads TGTGCCAGCAGTTACCCCGGACTAGCGGGGACCGGGGAGCTGTTTTTT. Translation: CASSYPGLAGTGELFF.